Sequencing of this TCR beta chain was carried out in a study of blood T cell repertoires in COVID-19. The CDR3 loop spans 15 amino acids. Between the trimmed V and J ends, which lost 2 bases and 1 base, there was a span of 12 bases. The germline gives CDR1 SGHNT, CDR2 YENEEA. Measured with immunoSEQ multiplex PCR; TCRdb has only the in-frame clones, and not every one. The sample has 200,000 to 250,000 clones, around 80% seen once; the top ten hold around 9.3%. The chain carries TRBV11-3 and TRBJ2-7; TRBD2 might be the D (5 bases). This clonotype was obtained from a woman of 80 years or more with acute or convalescent COVID-19. Sequenced sample: peripheral blood. CDR3 coding DNA: TGTGCCAGCAGCTTATCGGACTCCTTGTCCTACGAGCAGTACTTC. This sequence encodes CASSLSDSLSYEQYF.